Shown below are 9 T cell receptor beta chains from a single sample sequenced in a study of cytomegalovirus exposure and HLA in healthy donors (TCRdb year 2017). Libraries were constructed by the immunoSEQ multiplex PCR assay. TCRdb obtained this table from immuneACCESS and retained in-frame rearrangements with V and J assigned. These tables miss some clones; where compared with another copy, unresolved V genes account for less than half of the shortfall, and the remainder is unexplained. Recorded for this sample are 200,000 to 300,000 clones; approximately 86% of them occurred a single time. 1% to 1.5% of the sample rests with the top ten. Sequenced input: PBMCs. The receptors here all came from a woman aged 25 to 39 in good health and CMV-seropositive.

The V gene is TRBV2, the J gene TRBJ1-1; D might be TRBD1 (6 bases). From germline, CDR1 is SNHLY and CDR2 FYNNEI. The CDR3 is 12 amino acids. Trimming shortened V by 4 bases and J by 11 bases, and 14 bases separated the two germline ends. CDR3 in amino acids: CASSAPGVGAFF. Written as DNA, the CDR3 is TGTGCCAGCAGTGCCCCAGGGGTAGGGGCTTTCTTT.

This clone occurred once. The gene calls are TRBV6-6 and TRBJ2-1; D is possibly TRBD2 (5 bases). Trimming left V 7 bases short and J 9 bases short, with 13 bases between. This CDR3 is 12 amino acids long. CDR1 is MNHNY, CDR2 SVGAGI, per germline (reference sequence). The CDR3 protein is CASTGYVGEQFF. CDR3 in DNA: TGTGCCAGCACGGGGTACGTCGGTGAGCAGTTCTTC.

This chain joins TRBV5-4 and TRBJ2-2, with 7 positions matching TRBD2. CDR1 and CDR2 (germline): SGHNT, YYREEE (reference sequence). This CDR3 region has 15 residues. With V trimmed by 4 bases and J by 5 bases, 8 bases remained unmatched. The CDR3 bases are TGTGCCAGCAGCCCCGCGGGAGTGGGTACCGGGGAGCTGTTTTTT. Its translation: CASSPAGVGTGELFF. Combining the CDR3 with reference TRBV5-4 and TRBJ2-2 gives the whole variable domain ETGVTQSPTHLIKTRGQQVTLRCSSQSGHNTVSWYQQALGQGPQFIFQYYREEENGRGNFPPRFSGLQFPNYSSELNVNALELDDSALYLCASSPAGVGTGELFFGEGSRLTVL.

V usage is TRBV6-1 and J usage is TRBJ2-7; TRBD2 matches 10 bases. CDR3 length equals 15 residues. With V trimmed by 1 base and J by 4 bases, 4 bases remained unmatched. Germline CDR1 reads MNHNS; CDR2 reads SASEGT. The CDR3 DNA sequence: TGTGCCAGCAGTGAAGGGCTAGCGGGAGAGTACGAGCAGTACTTC. Its protein is CASSEGLAGEYEQYF.

This clone was recorded at least ten times. The rearrangement links TRBV2 to TRBJ1-5, with 8 bases fitting TRBD1. The V segment lost 3 bases and the J segment 5 bases; nucleotides outside the gene matches: 6. Germline lookup yields CDR1 SNHLY and CDR2 FYNNEI. The CDR3 is 15 residues long. The CDR3 region has the DNA TGTGCCAGCAGTGATGCCCGGACAGGGCATCAGCCCCAGCATTTT. Protein: CASSDARTGHQPQHF.

The V call is TRBV15, the J call TRBJ1-2, with unresolved D. CDR1 is LNHNV and CDR2 is YYDKDF in the germline V gene (reference sequence). CDR3 length: 15 amino acids. V gave up 0 bases and J gave up 0 bases, with 8 bases separating them. CDR3 nucleotide sequence: TGTGCCACCAGCAGAGATCTCACAGCTAACTATGGCTACACCTTC. Amino acids: CATSRDLTANYGYTF.

V gene TRBV5-6 combines with J gene TRBJ2-7, with TRBD1 identical over 9 bases. Germline V gene lookup returns CDR1 SGHDT and CDR2 YYEEEE. The CDR3 covers 17 residues. The junction had 9 bases not matched to a gene; V was cut back by 0 bases and J by 2 bases. The chain's CDR3 is CASSLGGQGTFPYEQYF. CDR3 coding DNA: TGTGCCAGCAGCTTGGGAGGACAGGGGACATTTCCCTACGAGCAGTACTTC.

The chain has TRBV30 and TRBJ1-1; D is undetermined. Germline CDR1 and CDR2: GTSNPN and SVGIG (reference sequence). Trimming stripped 2 bases from V and 0 bases from J, with 13 bases between. CDR3 size: 15 residues. The CDR3 protein is CAWSLIGAMNTEAFF. DNA for the CDR3: TGTGCCTGGAGTTTAATAGGAGCGATGAACACTGAAGCTTTCTTT.

The chain links TRBV4-1 to TRBJ1-1; D is ambiguous. Trimming took 2 bases from V and 1 from J, leaving 8 bases between them. Germline CDR1 is MGHRA and CDR2 is YSYEKL. This CDR3 spans 14 amino acids. The CDR3 nucleotides are TGCGCCAGCAGCCAAATACGGGGGAACACTGAAGCTTTCTTT. Protein: CASSQIRGNTEAFF.